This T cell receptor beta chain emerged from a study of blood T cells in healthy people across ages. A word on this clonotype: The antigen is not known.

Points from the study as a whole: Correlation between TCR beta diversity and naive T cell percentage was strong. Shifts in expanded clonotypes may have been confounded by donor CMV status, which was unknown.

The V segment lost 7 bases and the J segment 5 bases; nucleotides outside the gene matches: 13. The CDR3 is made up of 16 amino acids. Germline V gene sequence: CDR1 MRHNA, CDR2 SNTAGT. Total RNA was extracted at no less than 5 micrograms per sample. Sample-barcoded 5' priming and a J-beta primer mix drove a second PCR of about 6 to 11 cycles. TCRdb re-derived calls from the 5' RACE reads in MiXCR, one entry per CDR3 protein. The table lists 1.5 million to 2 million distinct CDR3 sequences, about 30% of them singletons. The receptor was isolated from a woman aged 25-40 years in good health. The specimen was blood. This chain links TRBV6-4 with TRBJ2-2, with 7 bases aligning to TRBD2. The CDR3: CASKSRAGERTGELFF. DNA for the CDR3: TGTGCCAGCAAGAGTCGGGCGGGAGAACGAACCGGGGAGCTGTTTTTT.